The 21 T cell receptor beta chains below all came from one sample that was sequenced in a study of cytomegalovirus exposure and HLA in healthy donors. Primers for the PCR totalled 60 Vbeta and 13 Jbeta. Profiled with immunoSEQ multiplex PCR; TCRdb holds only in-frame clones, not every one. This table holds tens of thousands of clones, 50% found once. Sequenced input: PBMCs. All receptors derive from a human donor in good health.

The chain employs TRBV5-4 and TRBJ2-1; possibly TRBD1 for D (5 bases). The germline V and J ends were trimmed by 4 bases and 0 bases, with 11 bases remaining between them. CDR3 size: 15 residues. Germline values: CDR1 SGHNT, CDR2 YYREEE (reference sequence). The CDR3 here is CASSRGDSSYNEQFF. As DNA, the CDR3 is TGTGCCAGCAGCCGAGGTGACAGCTCCTACAATGAGCAGTTCTTC. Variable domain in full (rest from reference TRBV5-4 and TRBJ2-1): ETGVTQSPTHLIKTRGQQVTLRCSSQSGHNTVSWYQQALGQGPQFIFQYYREEENGRGNFPPRFSGLQFPNYSSELNVNALELDDSALYLCASSRGDSSYNEQFFGPGTRLTVL.

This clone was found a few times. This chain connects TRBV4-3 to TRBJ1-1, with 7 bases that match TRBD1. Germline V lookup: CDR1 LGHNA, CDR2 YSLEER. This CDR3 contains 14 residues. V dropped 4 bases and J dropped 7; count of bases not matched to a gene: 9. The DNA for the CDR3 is TGCGCCAGCAGCCGGGGGGACAGCGAAGTTGAAGCTTTCTTT. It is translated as CASSRGDSEVEAFF.

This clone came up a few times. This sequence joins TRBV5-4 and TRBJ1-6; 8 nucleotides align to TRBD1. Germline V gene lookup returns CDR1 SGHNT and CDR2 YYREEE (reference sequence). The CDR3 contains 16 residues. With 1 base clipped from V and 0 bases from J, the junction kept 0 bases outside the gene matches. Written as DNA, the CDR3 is TGTGCCAGCAGCTTGACAGGGGGCTCCTATAATTCACCCCTCCACTTT. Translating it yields CASSLTGGSYNSPLHF.

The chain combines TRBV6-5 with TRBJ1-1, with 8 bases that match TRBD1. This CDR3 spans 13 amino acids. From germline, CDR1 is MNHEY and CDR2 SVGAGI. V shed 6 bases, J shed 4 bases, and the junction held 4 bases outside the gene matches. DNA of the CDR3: TGTGCCAGCAGGCCCACAGGGGGCACTGAAGCTTTCTTT. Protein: CASRPTGGTEAFF.

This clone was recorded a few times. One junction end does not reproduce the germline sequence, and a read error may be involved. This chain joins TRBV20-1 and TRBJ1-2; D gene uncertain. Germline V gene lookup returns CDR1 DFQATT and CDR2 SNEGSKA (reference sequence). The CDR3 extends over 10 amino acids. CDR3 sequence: CSARDTYYTF. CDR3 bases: TGCAGTGCGAGAGACACTTACTACACCTTC.

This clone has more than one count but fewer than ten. The CDR3 loop reads CSVVGQGAWGYTF. DNA of the CDR3: TGCAGCGTTGTGGGACAGGGGGCCTGGGGCTACACCTTC. The chain carries TRBV29-1 and TRBJ1-2, with 12 bases fitting TRBD1. Germline-derived CDR1 and CDR2 are SQVTM and ANQGSEA. This CDR3 is built from 13 residues. The V gene end was trimmed by 4 bases and the J gene end by 8 bases; junction bases not matched to a gene: 5.

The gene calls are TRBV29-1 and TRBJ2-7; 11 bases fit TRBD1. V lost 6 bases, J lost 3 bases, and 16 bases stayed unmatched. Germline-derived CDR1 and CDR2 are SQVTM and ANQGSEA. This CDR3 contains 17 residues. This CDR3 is CSVQATKGQGAGYEQYF. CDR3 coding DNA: TGCAGCGTCCAGGCTACCAAAGGACAGGGGGCCGGCTACGAGCAGTACTTC.

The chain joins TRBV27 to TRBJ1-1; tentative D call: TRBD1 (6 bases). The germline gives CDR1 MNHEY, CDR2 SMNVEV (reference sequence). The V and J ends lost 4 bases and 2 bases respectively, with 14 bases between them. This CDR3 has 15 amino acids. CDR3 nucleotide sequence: TGTGCCAGCAGTTCTTGGACAGACGATAACACTGAAGCTTTCTTT. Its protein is CASSSWTDDNTEAFF.

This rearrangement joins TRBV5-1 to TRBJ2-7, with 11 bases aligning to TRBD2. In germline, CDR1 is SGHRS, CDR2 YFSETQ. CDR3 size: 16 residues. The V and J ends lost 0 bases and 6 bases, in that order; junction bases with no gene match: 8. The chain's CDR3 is CASSLGVGLAGGEQYF. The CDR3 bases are TGCGCCAGCAGCTTGGGAGTAGGGCTAGCGGGGGGCGAGCAGTACTTC.

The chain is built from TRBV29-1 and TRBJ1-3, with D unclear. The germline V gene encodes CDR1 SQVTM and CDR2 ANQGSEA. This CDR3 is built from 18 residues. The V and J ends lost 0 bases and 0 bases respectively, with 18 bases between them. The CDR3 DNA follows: TGCAGCGTTGAAGATTGGGAGGGCCTCCCCAACTCTGGAAACACCATATATTTT. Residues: CSVEDWEGLPNSGNTIYF.

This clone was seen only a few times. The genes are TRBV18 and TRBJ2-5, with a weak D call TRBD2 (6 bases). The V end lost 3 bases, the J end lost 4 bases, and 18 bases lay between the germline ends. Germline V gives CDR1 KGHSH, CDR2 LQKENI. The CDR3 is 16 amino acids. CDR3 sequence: CASSPRFAGFAETQYF. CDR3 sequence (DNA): TGTGCCAGCTCACCTCGTTTCGCGGGGTTTGCAGAGACCCAGTACTTC. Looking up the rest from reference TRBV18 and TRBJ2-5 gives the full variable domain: NAGVMQNPRHLVRRRGQEARLRCSPMKGHSHVYWYRQLPEEGLKFMVYLQKENIIDESGMPKERFSAEFPKEGPSILRIQQVVRGDSAAYFCASSPRFAGFAETQYFGPGTRLLVL.

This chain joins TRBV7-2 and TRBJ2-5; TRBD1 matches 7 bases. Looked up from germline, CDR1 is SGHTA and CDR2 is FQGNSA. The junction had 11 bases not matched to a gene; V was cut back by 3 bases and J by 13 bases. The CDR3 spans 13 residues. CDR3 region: CASSLNPQGVGYF. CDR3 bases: TGTGCCAGCAGCTTGAACCCCCAGGGGGTGGGGTACTTC.

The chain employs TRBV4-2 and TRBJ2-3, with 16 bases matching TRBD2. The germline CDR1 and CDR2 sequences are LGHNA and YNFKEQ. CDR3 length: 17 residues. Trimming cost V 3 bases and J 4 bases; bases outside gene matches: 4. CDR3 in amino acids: CASSQGLAGGQPDTQYF. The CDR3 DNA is TGTGCCAGCAGCCAGGGACTAGCGGGGGGGCAGCCAGATACGCAGTATTTT.

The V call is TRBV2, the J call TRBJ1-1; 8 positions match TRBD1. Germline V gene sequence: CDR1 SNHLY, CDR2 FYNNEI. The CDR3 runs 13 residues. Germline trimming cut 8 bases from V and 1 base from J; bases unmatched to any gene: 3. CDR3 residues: CASRTGWNTEAFF. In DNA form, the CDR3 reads TGTGCCAGCCGGACAGGGTGGAACACTGAAGCTTTCTTT. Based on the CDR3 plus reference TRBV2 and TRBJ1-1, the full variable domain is EPEVTQTPSHQVTQMGQEVILRCVPISNHLYFYWYRQILGQKVEFLVSFYNNEISEKSEIFDDQFSVERPDGSNFTLKIRSTKLEDSAMYFCASRTGWNTEAFFGQGTRLTVV.

CDR3 region: CASSAGQTMNTEAFF. CDR3 in DNA: TGTGCCAGCAGTGCGGGACAGACGATGAACACTGAAGCTTTCTTT. The chain joins TRBV2 to TRBJ1-1, with TRBD1 identical over 7 bases. Germline CDR1 reads SNHLY; CDR2 reads FYNNEI. The CDR3 spans 15 residues. The trim removed 4 bases at V and 0 bases at J, leaving 5 bases unmatched.

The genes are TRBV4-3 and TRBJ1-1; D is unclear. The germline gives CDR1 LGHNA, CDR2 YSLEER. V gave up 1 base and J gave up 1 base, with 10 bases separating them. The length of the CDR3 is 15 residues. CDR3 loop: CASSQAPTGNTEAFF. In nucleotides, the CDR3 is TGCGCCAGCAGCCAAGCCCCTACGGGGAACACTGAAGCTTTCTTT.

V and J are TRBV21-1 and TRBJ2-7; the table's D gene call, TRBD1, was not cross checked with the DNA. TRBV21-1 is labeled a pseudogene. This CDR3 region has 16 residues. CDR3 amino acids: CASSKYYGRYSYEQYF. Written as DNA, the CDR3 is TGTGCCAGCAGCAAATATTATGGCAGGTACTCCTACGAGCAGTACTTC.

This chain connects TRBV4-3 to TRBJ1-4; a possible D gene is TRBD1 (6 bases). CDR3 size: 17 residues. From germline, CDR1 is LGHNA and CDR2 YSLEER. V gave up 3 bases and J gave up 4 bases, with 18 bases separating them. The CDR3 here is CASSQRSRGGGNEKLFF. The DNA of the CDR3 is TGCGCCAGCAGCCAGCGATCCCGAGGGGGGGGTAATGAAAAACTGTTTTTT.

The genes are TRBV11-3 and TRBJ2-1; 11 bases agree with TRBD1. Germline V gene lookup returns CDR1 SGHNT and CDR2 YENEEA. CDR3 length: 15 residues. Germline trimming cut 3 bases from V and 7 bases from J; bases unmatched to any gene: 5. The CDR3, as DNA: TGTGCCAGCAGCTTCGGGACAGGGGGGCGGAATGAGCAGTTCTTC. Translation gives CASSFGTGGRNEQFF.

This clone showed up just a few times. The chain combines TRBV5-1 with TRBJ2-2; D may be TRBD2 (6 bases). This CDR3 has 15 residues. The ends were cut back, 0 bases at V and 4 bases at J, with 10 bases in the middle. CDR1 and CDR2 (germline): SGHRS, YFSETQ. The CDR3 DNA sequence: TGCGCCAGCAGCTTGGGGGCGGGACTCACCGGGGAGCTGTTTTTT. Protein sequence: CASSLGAGLTGELFF.

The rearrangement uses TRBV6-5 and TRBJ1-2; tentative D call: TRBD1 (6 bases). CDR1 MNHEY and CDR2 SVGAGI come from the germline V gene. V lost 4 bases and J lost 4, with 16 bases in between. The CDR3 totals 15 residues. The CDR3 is CASSFRGGGSYGYTF. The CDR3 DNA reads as TGTGCCAGCAGTTTCCGGGGGGGCGGGAGCTATGGCTACACCTTC.